One sample yielded the 22 T cell receptor beta chains listed below, sequenced in a study of a mutant IDH1 vaccine in newly diagnosed glioma. Time point reported: week 23, last vaccination. The content of each vaccine dose was 300 ug of mutant IDH1 20-mer peptide, and topical imiquimod accompanied it. Clones were read by immunoSEQ multiplex PCR, and TCRdb kept only the in-frame ones, dropping some. Of about 44,000 clones in the sample, under 95% were seen once. Antigen specificity for these receptors is unknown. Sequences were derived from PBMCs, sampled from a glioma patient whose treatment included an IDH1 peptide vaccine. The receptors derive from a man between 50 and 59 years old with glioma.

V and J are TRBV28 and TRBJ1-5; TRBD1 agrees at 9 bases. Trimming at V came to 5 bases and at J to 6 bases, leaving 5 bases not matched to a gene. This CDR3 is built from 14 residues. From germline, CDR1 is MDHEN and CDR2 SYDVKM. The CDR3 nucleotides are TGTGCCAGCAGTGTAACAGGGGGCGGTCAGCCCCAGCATTTT. Amino acid sequence: CASSVTGGGQPQHF.

V is TRBV5-1 and J is TRBJ1-1; TRBD1 might be the D (6 bases). Deletions cut 5 bases from V and 4 bases from J, with 12 bases between. The length of the CDR3 is 13 residues. Germline V lookup: CDR1 SGHRS, CDR2 YFSETQ. CDR3 sequence reads: CASSSKGGTEAFF. The CDR3 DNA sequence: TGCGCCAGCAGTTCGAAGGGGGGCACTGAAGCTTTCTTT.

The V call is TRBV7-9, the J call TRBJ1-2; D possibly corresponds to TRBD1 (5 bases). The CDR3 loop spans 14 amino acids. The germline V gene encodes CDR1 SEHNR and CDR2 FQNEAQ (reference sequence). V was trimmed by 0 bases and J by 1 base, leaving 6 bases between them. The CDR3 protein is CASSLADINYGYTF. DNA for the CDR3: TGTGCCAGCAGCTTAGCGGACATTAACTATGGCTACACCTTC.

V usage is TRBV18 and J usage is TRBJ2-7; 8 bases line up with TRBD1. The CDR3 is 14 amino acids. After removal of 3 bases from V and 2 bases from J, the junction contained 3 bases not matched to a gene. Germline V gene lookup returns CDR1 KGHSH and CDR2 LQKENI. CDR3 residues: CASSPDRDPYEQYF. CDR3 coding DNA: TGTGCCAGCTCACCGGACAGGGACCCCTACGAGCAGTACTTC.

This chain uses TRBV10-3 with TRBJ2-4; the match to TRBD1 covers 10 bases. CDR3 length equals 17 residues. The V gene's germline CDR1 is ENHRY and CDR2 SYGVKD. Losses at the gene ends were 2 bases for V and 3 bases for J; bases not matched to a gene: 7. In nucleotides, the CDR3 is TGTGCCATCAGTGAGAGGGGACAGGGGAAGGTCAAAAACATTCAGTACTTC. As protein: CAISERGQGKVKNIQYF.

The chain recombines TRBV9 with TRBJ1-2; 8 bases align to TRBD1. Per the germline V gene, CDR1 is SGDLS and CDR2 is YYNGEE. The junction had 6 bases not matched to a gene; V was cut back by 2 bases and J by 0 bases. There are 16 residues in the CDR3. The CDR3 bases are TGTGCCAGCAGCGTTTCTTCGACAGGGGCTAACTATGGCTACACCTTC. It is translated as CASSVSSTGANYGYTF.

The chain recombines TRBV6-5 with TRBJ2-4, with 7 bases that match TRBD2. V was pared by 5 bases and J by 3 bases, with 7 bases of the junction left unmatched. CDR3 length equals 15 residues. Germline CDR1 and CDR2: MNHEY and SVGAGI. This CDR3 is CASSTTGEGKNIQYF. DNA for the CDR3: TGTGCCAGCAGTACCACGGGGGAGGGCAAAAACATTCAGTACTTC.

This chain joins TRBV7-2 and TRBJ1-3; tentative D call: TRBD1 (5 bases). Trimming took 1 base from V and 15 from J, leaving 13 bases between them. Germline CDR1 and CDR2: SGHTA and FQGNSA. The CDR3 spans 12 residues. The DNA for the CDR3 is TGTGCCAGCAGCTTAGAACCGGGACCCTCATATTTT. Translating gives CASSLEPGPSYF.

This clone came up a few times. The chain carries TRBV6-1 and TRBJ1-1, with a tentative D call TRBD1 (6 bases). The CDR3 is made up of 12 amino acids. With 9 bases removed from V and 5 bases from J, the gap between germline ends came to 13 bases. Germline V gene sequence: CDR1 MNHNS, CDR2 SASEGT. This CDR3 is CASSTGRTEAFF. The CDR3 DNA reads as TGTGCCAGTAGTACAGGGAGGACTGAAGCTTTCTTT.

The chain carries TRBV10-1 and TRBJ1-2; D is perhaps TRBD1 (6 bases). The length of the CDR3 is 13 residues. Trimming took 5 bases from V and 4 from J, leaving 11 bases between them. CDR1 and CDR2 from the germline V gene are WNHNN and SYGVQD (reference sequence). DNA for the CDR3: TGCGCCAGCAGTTCCAGGGGAGGCTATGGCTACACCTTC. It translates to CASSSRGGYGYTF.

V gene TRBV19 combines with J gene TRBJ1-1, with D unclear. In germline, CDR1 is LNHDA, CDR2 SQIVND (reference sequence). Trimming took 4 bases from V and 4 from J, leaving 16 bases between them. There are 15 residues in the CDR3. CDR3 sequence (DNA): TGTGCCAGTAGTAGCGGAACTGCGCCCCTCACTGAAGCTTTCTTT. As protein: CASSSGTAPLTEAFF. The full variable domain, with the rest looked up from reference TRBV19 and TRBJ1-1, is DGGITQSPKYLFRKEGQNVTLSCEQNLNHDAMYWYRQDPGQGLRLIYYSQIVNDFQKGDIAEGYSVSREKKESFPLTVTSAQKNPTAFYLCASSSGTAPLTEAFFGQGTRLTVV.

CDR3 DNA: TGCGCCAGCAGCCAAGTATCCGGGACAGGGGGCGTAGGGGCTTTCTTT. It specifies CASSQVSGTGGVGAFF. The J gene is TRBJ1-1, the V gene TRBV4-1, with 12 bases fitting TRBD1. Germline V lookup: CDR1 MGHRA, CDR2 YSYEKL. This CDR3 is built from 16 residues. V gave up 1 base and J gave up 11 bases; unmatched junction bases: 11.

CDR3 in amino acids: CASEGQAETQYF. As DNA, the CDR3 is TGTGCCAGCGAGGGGCAAGCGGAGACCCAGTACTTC. The V call is TRBV2, the J call TRBJ2-5; D assignment may be TRBD1 or TRBD2 (5 bases each). Trimming removed 8 bases at V and 5 bases at J, with 12 bases between. The germline V gene has CDR1 SNHLY and CDR2 FYNNEI. This CDR3 has 12 residues.

The chain recombines TRBV7-9 with TRBJ1-2; D remains ambiguous. V gave up 5 bases and J gave up 6 bases, with 7 bases separating them. This CDR3 spans 11 amino acids. Germline-derived CDR1 and CDR2 are SEHNR and FQNEAQ (reference sequence). The CDR3 protein is CASSPGHGYTF. As DNA, the CDR3 is TGTGCCAGCAGCCCGGGTCATGGCTACACCTTC.

The chain carries TRBV30 and TRBJ1-1; D gene ambiguous. Germline values: CDR1 GTSNPN, CDR2 SVGIG (reference sequence). This CDR3 has 12 amino acids. Trimming cost V 5 bases and J 4 bases, with 11 bases left between them. The CDR3 spells CAWVAGATEAFF. Here the CDR3 DNA reads TGTGCCTGGGTCGCGGGTGCCACTGAAGCTTTCTTT.

The chain is built from TRBV30 and TRBJ1-2; D might be TRBD1 (6 bases). This CDR3 has 13 residues. Per germline, CDR1 GTSNPN and CDR2 SVGIG (reference sequence). V was clipped by 2 bases and J by 4 bases, with 11 bases between them. The CDR3 bases are TGTGCCTGGAGTAGCCAGGGGTCCTATGGCTACACCTTC. Translated, it gives CAWSSQGSYGYTF.

The sample holds one count of this clone. The J gene is TRBJ2-7, the V gene TRBV27, with 7 bases that match TRBD1. After removal of 4 bases from V and 4 bases from J, the junction contained 10 bases not matched to a gene. Germline V CDR1 and CDR2: MNHEY, SMNVEV (reference sequence). CDR3 length equals 15 residues. CDR3 residues: CASSSAGTVKYEQYF. The DNA for the CDR3 is TGTGCCAGCAGTTCGGCCGGGACAGTCAAATACGAGCAGTACTTC.

The chain couples TRBV30 to TRBJ1-2; possibly TRBD1 for D (6 bases). Per germline, CDR1 GTSNPN and CDR2 SVGIG (reference sequence). Trimming pared 7 bases from V and 2 bases from J, leaving 14 bases between. This CDR3 has 13 residues. The CDR3 region is CALPRQDNYGYTF. DNA for the CDR3: TGTGCCTTGCCTAGACAGGACAACTATGGCTACACCTTC.

This chain connects TRBV4-3 to TRBJ2-5, with TRBD2 as a possible D gene (6 bases). Trimming cost V 0 bases and J 0 bases, with 8 bases left between them. Germline assignment: CDR1 LGHNA and CDR2 YSLEER. This CDR3 has 15 residues. CDR3 sequence (DNA): TGCGCCAGCAGCCAAGAACGGGGGAACCAAGAGACCCAGTACTTC. This sequence encodes CASSQERGNQETQYF.

The chain employs TRBV10-3 and TRBJ1-1; D remains unclear. This CDR3 has 13 amino acids. From germline, CDR1 is ENHRY and CDR2 SYGVKD. The V gene lost 6 bases and the J gene lost 3 bases, with 11 bases spanning the gap. The CDR3 sequence is CAIRYRADTEAFF. The CDR3 bases are TGTGCCATCAGGTACCGGGCTGACACTGAAGCTTTCTTT.

The rearrangement uses TRBV28 and TRBJ1-3; no clear D gene. CDR3 length: 14 residues. V was clipped by 6 bases and J by 4 bases, with 13 bases between them. Germline lookup yields CDR1 MDHEN and CDR2 SYDVKM. For the CDR3, the DNA is TGTGCCAGCAGCCCCTCGGGCAGCGGAAACACCATATATTTT. It yields the protein CASSPSGSGNTIYF.

In this sample, this clone turned up once. The chain carries TRBV6-4 and TRBJ2-2; 12 bases map to TRBD1. V gave up 6 bases and J gave up 7 bases; unmatched junction bases: 12. Germline V CDR1 and CDR2: MRHNA, SNTAGT. CDR3 length: 17 amino acids. CDR3 in amino acids: CASRATAGQGAIGELFF. CDR3 nucleotide sequence: TGTGCCAGCAGAGCTACGGCGGGACAGGGGGCGATCGGGGAGCTGTTTTTT.